The clone carrying this T cell receptor beta chain was observed a few times. Its antigen is unidentified. These data belong to a study of T-cell reconstitution after alpha-beta-depleted transplantation in children. Study results and caveats: It was reported that alpha-beta T cells came from several hundred expanded graft clones (about two months after transplant). Surviving recipient cells, namely T cells and thymic progenitors, were the source of high day-60 TCRbeta diversity in some patients.

Unique molecular identifiers were incorporated into the prepared TCRbeta library. MiXCR, run by TCRdb on the PCR reads, gives a single entry per CDR3 protein. Counted here are 580,000 or so distinct CDR3 sequences, roughly 23% occurring once; the ten biggest clones make up 13% to 15%. The germline V gene has CDR1 LGHDT and CDR2 YNNKEL (reference sequence). The CDR3 is made up of 14 amino acids. The V end lost 0 bases, the J end lost 9 bases, and 15 bases lay between the germline ends. The chain has TRBV3-1 and TRBJ2-7; TRBD1 might be the D (6 bases). This receptor was obtained from a boy in the first two years of life who had a stem cell transplant for acute myeloid leukemia, so the T cells may come from the graft donor. The sample in question was PBMCs, mostly from graft donor cells, obtained 360 days after TCRalphabeta/CD19-depleted stem cell transplant. DNA for the CDR3: TGTGCCAGCAGCCAAGAAGATGGGGACATTTCGCAGTACTTC. Protein: CASSQEDGDISQYF.